This paragraph reports one T cell receptor beta chain. Profiling relied on immunoSEQ multiplex PCR, and the TCRdb table lists in-frame clones only, not all of them. Of about 140,000 clones in the sample, approximately 79% were seen once. Germline CDR1 and CDR2: SGDLS and YYNGEE. The CDR3 sequence is 17 residues long. The V gene end was trimmed by 0 bases and the J gene end by 3 bases; junction bases not matched to a gene: 4. Enrollees, about 18 to 90 years old, lived in approximately 25 US areas. Cohort 3 donors were reported recovered after two negative PCRs, clearance, or symptom resolution. The record originates from a study of blood T cell repertoires in COVID-19. Overall study: Samples representing acute and convalescent COVID-19 were sourced from the United States, Italy and Spain. T cells, B-cell-depleted T cells, or PBMCs provided the cDNA or gDNA that served as material.

The chain carries TRBV9 and TRBJ2-1; 12 bases fit TRBD2. The source is a woman in her forties or fifties who had recovered from COVID-19. Sequenced: PBMCs or T cells enriched from blood (not recorded which). The CDR3 here is CASSVGSSGRGYNEQFF. The CDR3 nucleotides read TGTGCCAGCAGCGTAGGGTCTAGCGGGAGGGGCTACAATGAGCAGTTCTTC.